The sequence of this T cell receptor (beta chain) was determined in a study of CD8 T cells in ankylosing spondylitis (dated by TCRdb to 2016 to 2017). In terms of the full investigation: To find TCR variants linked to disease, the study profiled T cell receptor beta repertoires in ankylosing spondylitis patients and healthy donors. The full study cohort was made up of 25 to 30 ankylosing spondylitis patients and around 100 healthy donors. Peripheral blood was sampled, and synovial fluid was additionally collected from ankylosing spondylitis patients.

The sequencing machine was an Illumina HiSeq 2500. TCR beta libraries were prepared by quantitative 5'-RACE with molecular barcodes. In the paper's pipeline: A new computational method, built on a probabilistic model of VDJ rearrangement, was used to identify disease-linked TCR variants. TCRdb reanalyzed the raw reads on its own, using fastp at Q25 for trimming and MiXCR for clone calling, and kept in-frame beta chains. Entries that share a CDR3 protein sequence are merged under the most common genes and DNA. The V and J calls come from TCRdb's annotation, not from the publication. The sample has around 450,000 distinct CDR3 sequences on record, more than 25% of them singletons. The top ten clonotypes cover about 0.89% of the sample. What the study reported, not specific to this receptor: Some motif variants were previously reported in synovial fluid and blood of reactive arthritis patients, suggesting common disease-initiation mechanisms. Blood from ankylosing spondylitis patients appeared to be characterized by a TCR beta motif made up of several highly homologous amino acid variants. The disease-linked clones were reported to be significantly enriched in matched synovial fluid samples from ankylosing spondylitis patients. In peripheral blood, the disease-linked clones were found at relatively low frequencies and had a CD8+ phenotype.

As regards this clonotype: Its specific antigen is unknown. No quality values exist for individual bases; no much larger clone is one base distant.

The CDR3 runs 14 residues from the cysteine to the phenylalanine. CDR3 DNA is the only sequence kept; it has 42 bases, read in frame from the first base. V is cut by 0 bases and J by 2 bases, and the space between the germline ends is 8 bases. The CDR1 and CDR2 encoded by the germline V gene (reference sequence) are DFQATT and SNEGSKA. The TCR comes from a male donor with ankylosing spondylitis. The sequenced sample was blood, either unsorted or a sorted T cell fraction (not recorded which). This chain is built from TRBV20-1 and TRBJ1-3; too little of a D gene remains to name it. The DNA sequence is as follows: TGCAGTGCTAGAGATCTACAGCCTGGAAACACCATATATTTT. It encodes CSARDLQPGNTIYF.